Listed below are T cell receptor beta chains from one sample, sequenced in a study of technical replicates of blood from a handful of donors. Sequencing used immunoSEQ multiplex PCR; TCRdb keeps in-frame clones, though not all of them. This sample has tens of thousands of clones, with about 93% found just once. Sample: T cells isolated from PBMCs. Every receptor here comes from a human donor in good health. CDR3s include the opening cysteine and the closing phenylalanine or tryptophan.

V gene,CDR3 protein
TRBV7-8,CASSLASGMTGELFF
TRBV30,CAWREGQGAAKNIQYF
TRBV4-1,CASSQDPIQETQYF
TRBV15,CATADRLAYEQYF
TRBV7-2,CASSPLSRPSGRGNEQFF
TRBV5-6,CASSSEGLAGGPRENEQFF
TRBV29-1,CSVHRGGDEQFF
TRBV7-6,CASSPHRLSGTSASTGELFF
TRBV9,CASSALTGGHYGYTF
TRBV4-1,CASSQVQFSGNTIYF
TRBV9,CASSVPGQTNTGELFF
TRBV27,CASSPQGSTEAFF
TRBV10-1,CASSGPGQGPYEQYF
TRBV12-5,CASGLVPTGLAGVQEQFF
TRBV11-2,CASSARTGKEGNTIYF
TRBV28,CASSLMFGRGAYNEQFF
TRBV15,CATRRMTGTIYF
TRBV28,CASSLAGDGYTF
TRBV4-1,CASRAGDKNIQYF
TRBV19,CASSPQLGQGETQYF
TRBV27,CASSLSEVTGELFF
TRBV18,CASSTSGPTNEKLFF
TRBV7-2,CACFFYSRVGYTF
TRBV2,CASRTGGGSITEAFF
TRBV7-7,CASSSRQGKAYNEQFF